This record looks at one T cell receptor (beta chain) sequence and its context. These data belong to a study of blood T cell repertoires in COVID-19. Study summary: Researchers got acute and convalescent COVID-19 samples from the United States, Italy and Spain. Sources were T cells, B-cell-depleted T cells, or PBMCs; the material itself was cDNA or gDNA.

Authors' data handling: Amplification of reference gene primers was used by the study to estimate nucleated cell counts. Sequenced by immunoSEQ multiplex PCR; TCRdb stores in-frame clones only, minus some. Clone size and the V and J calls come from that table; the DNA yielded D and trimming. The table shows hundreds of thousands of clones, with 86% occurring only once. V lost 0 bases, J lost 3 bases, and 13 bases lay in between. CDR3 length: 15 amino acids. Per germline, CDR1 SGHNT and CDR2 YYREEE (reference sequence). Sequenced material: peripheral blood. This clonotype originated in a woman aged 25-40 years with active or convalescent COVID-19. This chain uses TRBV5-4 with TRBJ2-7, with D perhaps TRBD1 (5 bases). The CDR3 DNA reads TGTGCCAGCAGCTTGGGTTTCGACAGTTTCTACGAGCAGTACTTC. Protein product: CASSLGFDSFYEQYF.